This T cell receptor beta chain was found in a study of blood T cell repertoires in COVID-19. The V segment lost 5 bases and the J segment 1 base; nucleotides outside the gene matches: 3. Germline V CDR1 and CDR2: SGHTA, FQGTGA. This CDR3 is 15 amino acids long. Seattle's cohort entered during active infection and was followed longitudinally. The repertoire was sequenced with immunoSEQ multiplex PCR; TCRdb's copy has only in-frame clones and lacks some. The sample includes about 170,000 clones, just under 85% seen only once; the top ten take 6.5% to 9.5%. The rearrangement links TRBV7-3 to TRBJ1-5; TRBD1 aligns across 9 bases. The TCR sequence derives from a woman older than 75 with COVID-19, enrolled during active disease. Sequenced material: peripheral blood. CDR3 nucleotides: TGTGCCAGCAGCCAGACAGGGGGAAGCAATCAGCCCCAGCATTTT. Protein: CASSQTGGSNQPQHF.